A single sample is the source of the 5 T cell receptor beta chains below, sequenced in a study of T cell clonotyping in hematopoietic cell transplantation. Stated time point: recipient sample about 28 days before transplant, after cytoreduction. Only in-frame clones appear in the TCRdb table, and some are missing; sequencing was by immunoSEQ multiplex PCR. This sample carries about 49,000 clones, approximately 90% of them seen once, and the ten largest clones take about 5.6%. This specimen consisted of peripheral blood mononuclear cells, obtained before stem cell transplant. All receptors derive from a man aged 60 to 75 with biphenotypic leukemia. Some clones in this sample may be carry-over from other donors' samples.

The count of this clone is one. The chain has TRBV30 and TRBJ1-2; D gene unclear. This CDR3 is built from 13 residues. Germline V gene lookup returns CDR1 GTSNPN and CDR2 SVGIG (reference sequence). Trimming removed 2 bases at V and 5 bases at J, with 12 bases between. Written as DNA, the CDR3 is TGTGCCTGGAGTAGTGGGCAATGGTATGGCTACACCTTC. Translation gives CAWSSGQWYGYTF. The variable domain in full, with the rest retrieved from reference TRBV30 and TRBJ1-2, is SQTIHQWPATLVQPVGSPLSLECTVEGTSNPNLYWYRQAAGRGLQLLFYSVGIGQISSEVPQNLSASRPQDRQFILSSKKLLLSDSGFYLCAWSSGQWYGYTFGSGTRLTVV.

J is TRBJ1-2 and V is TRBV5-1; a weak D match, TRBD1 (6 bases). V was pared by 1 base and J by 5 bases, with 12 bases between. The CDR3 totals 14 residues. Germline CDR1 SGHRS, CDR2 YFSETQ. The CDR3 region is CASSLSGAEYGYTF. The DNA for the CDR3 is TGCGCCAGCAGCTTGTCAGGGGCAGAGTATGGCTACACCTTC.

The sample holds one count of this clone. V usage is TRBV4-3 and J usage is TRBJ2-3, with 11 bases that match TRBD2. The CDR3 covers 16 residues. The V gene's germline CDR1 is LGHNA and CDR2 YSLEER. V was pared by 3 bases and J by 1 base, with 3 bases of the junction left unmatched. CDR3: CASSQPTSGGTDTQYF. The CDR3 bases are TGCGCCAGCAGCCAGCCGACTAGCGGGGGCACAGATACGCAGTATTTT.

The CDR3 DNA follows: TGTGCCTGGAATCTCGGGACTAGGCGTGACGAGCAGTACTTC. Translation gives CAWNLGTRRDEQYF. The chain employs TRBV30 and TRBJ2-7, with TRBD2 matching over 8 bases. Germline CDR1 and CDR2: GTSNPN and SVGIG (reference sequence). The CDR3 totals 14 residues. V trimming: 4 bases; J trimming: 5 bases; junction bases outside the gene matches: 10.

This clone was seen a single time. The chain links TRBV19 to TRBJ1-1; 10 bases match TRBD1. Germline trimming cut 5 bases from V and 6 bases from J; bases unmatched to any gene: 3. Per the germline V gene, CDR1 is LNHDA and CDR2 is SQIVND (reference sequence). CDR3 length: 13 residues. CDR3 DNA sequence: TGTGCCAGTAGTCGGGACAGGGGCGCTGAAGCTTTCTTT. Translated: CASSRDRGAEAFF.